This T cell receptor (beta chain) originates from a study of regulatory T cells in long-lasting Graves disease. This CDR3 is built from 17 residues. V was shortened by 1 base and J by 3 bases, with 17 bases between the two germline ends. Germline V lookup: CDR1 LGHNA, CDR2 YSLEER. Arm-PCR with iRepertoire HTBI primers amplified the CDR3 regions for these TCR beta libraries. Using its own MiXCR run on the multiplex PCR reads, TCRdb lists one record per CDR3 protein. The sample shows more than 450,000 distinct CDR3 sequences, more than 10% of them seen only once. Sample time point: newly diagnosed GD, antithyroid drugs for less than 3 months. The TCR library was made from RNA that had been extracted from PBMCs in TRIzol. These data were also filed under a second study, of T cells in Graves' hyperthyroidism and ophthalmopathy.

The specimen comprised peripheral blood mononuclear cells (PBMCs), sampled at new diagnosis, from a patient treated with antithyroid drugs. This TCR came from a woman younger than 45 with Graves disease. The gene calls are TRBV4-3 and TRBJ2-3; no clear D. The CDR3 region is CASSQGPRMVQTDTQYF. CDR3 DNA: TGCGCCAGCAGCCAAGGACCACGGATGGTCCAGACAGATACGCAGTATTTT.